The rows below give T cell receptor beta chains drawn from one sample of a study of shared clonotypes between healthy human individuals. Data came from immunoSEQ multiplex PCR; TCRdb stores just in-frame clones and leaves some out. This sample has 2 million to 2.5 million clones, with just under 95% found just once. Sequenced sample: naive CD8+ T cells sorted from blood. Every receptor here comes from a man aged 18 to 30 in good health. Each CDR3 is given with its conserved first and last residue. D genes are given only for firm matches.

j_call: TRBJ1-1
d_call: NA
v_call: TRBV6-5
cdr3_aa: CASSYSGTPGHTEAFF
cdr3_nt: TGTGCCAGCAGTTACTCCGGGACCCCGGGCCACACTGAAGCTTTCTTT

j_call: TRBJ2-3
d_call: NA
v_call: TRBV5-8
cdr3_aa: CASSLSLTDTQYF
cdr3_nt: TGTGCCAGCAGCTTGAGCCTAACAGATACGCAGTATTTT

j_call: TRBJ2-1
d_call: NA
v_call: TRBV2
cdr3_aa: CASGRSGGNEQFF
cdr3_nt: TGTGCCAGCGGTAGGAGCGGAGGCAATGAGCAGTTCTTC

j_call: TRBJ2-7
d_call: TRBD1
v_call: TRBV6-1
cdr3_aa: CASSATGQGEQYF
cdr3_nt: TGTGCCAGCAGTGCAACGGGACAGGGGGAGCAGTACTTC

j_call: TRBJ2-2
d_call: TRBD2
v_call: TRBV2
cdr3_aa: CAGSSGRANTGELFF
cdr3_nt: TGTGCCGGTAGTAGCGGGAGAGCGAACACCGGGGAGCTGTTTTTT

j_call: TRBJ1-2
d_call: NA
v_call: TRBV7-6
cdr3_aa: CASSQEVAGSYGYTF
cdr3_nt: TGTGCCAGCAGCCAAGAGGTGGCGGGGTCCTATGGCTACACCTTC

j_call: TRBJ2-7
d_call: NA
v_call: TRBV11-2
cdr3_aa: CASSLDPTNSYEQYF
cdr3_nt: TGTGCCAGCAGCTTAGATCCGACCAACTCCTACGAGCAGTACTTC

j_call: TRBJ2-7
d_call: NA
v_call: TRBV29-1
cdr3_aa: CSGGDNRYEQYF
cdr3_nt: TGCAGCGGGGGGGACAACCGCTACGAGCAGTACTTC

j_call: TRBJ2-2
d_call: NA
v_call: TRBV5-6
cdr3_aa: CASSLFLWGLNTGELFF
cdr3_nt: TGTGCCAGCAGCTTGTTCTTGTGGGGTTTGAACACCGGGGAGCTGTTTTTT

j_call: TRBJ1-3
d_call: NA
v_call: TRBV6-6
cdr3_aa: CASSYAGAVGNTIYF
cdr3_nt: TGTGCCAGCAGTTACGCCGGGGCAGTGGGAAACACCATATATTTT

j_call: TRBJ2-3
d_call: TRBD1
v_call: TRBV29-1
cdr3_aa: CSVLGQGVKDTQYF
cdr3_nt: TGCAGCGTCTTGGGACAGGGGGTCAAAGATACGCAGTATTTT

j_call: TRBJ1-1
d_call: NA
v_call: TRBV6-5
cdr3_aa: CASSSAPGWTEAFF
cdr3_nt: TGTGCCAGCAGTTCGGCCCCAGGGTGGACTGAAGCTTTCTTT

j_call: TRBJ2-1
d_call: TRBD2
v_call: TRBV25-1
cdr3_aa: CATGLAGGYEQFF
cdr3_nt: TGTGCCACCGGACTAGCGGGAGGTTATGAGCAGTTCTTC

j_call: TRBJ2-7
d_call: NA
v_call: TRBV7-9
cdr3_aa: CASSSTGRYEQYF
cdr3_nt: TGTGCCAGCAGTTCCACAGGGAGGTACGAGCAGTACTTC

j_call: TRBJ2-5
d_call: NA
v_call: TRBV7-9
cdr3_aa: CAIGRRNQETQYF
cdr3_nt: TGTGCCATCGGCCGCAGGAACCAAGAGACCCAGTACTTC